The 9 T cell receptor beta chains below were found in one sample sequenced in a study of blood T cell repertoires in COVID-19 (dated by TCRdb to the early 2020s). Library generation was performed with the immunoSEQ multiplex PCR assay. TCRdb retrieved this table from immuneACCESS and kept in-frame rearrangements only. Not all clones are present; in checked studies, unresolved V genes account for under half, and no reason is known for the remainder. A total of roughly 32,000 clones appear in this sample, 80% to 95% of them only once. Under 4.5% of the sample comes from the top ten. The sample comprised peripheral blood. The receptors stem from a man aged 60 to 69 with acute or convalescent COVID-19.

The chain joins TRBV4-3 to TRBJ2-6, with 10 bases identical to TRBD1. CDR1 LGHNA and CDR2 YSLEER come from the germline V gene. The CDR3 is 17 amino acids. J lost 0 bases, V lost 3 bases, and 2 bases had no gene match. CDR3 residues: CASSQTGGGSGANVLTF. The CDR3 DNA reads as TGCGCCAGCAGCCAGACAGGGGGCGGCTCTGGGGCCAACGTCCTGACTTTC.

This sequence joins TRBV5-5 and TRBJ1-1, with 7 bases aligning to TRBD1. The CDR3 consists of 16 residues. After removal of 3 bases from V and 0 bases from J, the junction contained 8 bases not matched to a gene. Germline-derived CDR1 and CDR2 are SGHKS and YYEKEE (reference sequence). The CDR3 region is CASSSHRQGLNTEAFF. CDR3 nucleotides: TGTGCCAGCAGCTCCCATAGACAGGGTCTGAACACTGAAGCTTTCTTT. Full variable domain (outside the CDR3, taken from reference TRBV5-5 and TRBJ1-1): DAGVTQSPTHLIKTRGQQVTLRCSPISGHKSVSWYQQVLGQGPQFIFQYYEKEERGRGNFPDRFSARQFPNYSSELNVNALLLGDSALYLCASSSHRQGLNTEAFFGQGTRLTVV.

This chain joins TRBV11-3 and TRBJ2-1; the match to TRBD1 covers 9 bases. Germline lookup yields CDR1 SGHNT and CDR2 YENEEA. Unmatched junction bases numbered 2, after V lost 5 bases and J lost 3 bases. This CDR3 is 14 amino acids long. The CDR3 is CASSPTGGYNEQFF. Here the CDR3 DNA reads TGTGCCAGCAGCCCGACAGGGGGCTACAATGAGCAGTTCTTC.

This clone was counted once. This chain connects TRBV29-1 to TRBJ1-1, with D possibly matching TRBD1 (5 bases). The CDR3 contains 13 residues. CDR1 is SQVTM and CDR2 is ANQGSEA in the germline V gene. Trimming shortened V by 7 bases and J by 0 bases, and 12 bases separated the two germline ends. CDR3 in amino acids: CSANRQMNTEAFF. The CDR3 coding sequence is TGCAGCGCAAATAGACAGATGAACACTGAAGCTTTCTTT.

V is TRBV5-1 and J is TRBJ2-1; maybe TRBD2 (5 bases). This CDR3 comprises 12 residues. Trimming shortened V by 0 bases and J by 10 bases, and 8 bases separated the two germline ends. Germline-derived CDR1 and CDR2 are SGHRS and YFSETQ. The CDR3 loop is CASSLVQREQFF. In DNA form, the CDR3 reads TGCGCCAGCAGCTTGGTCCAGCGGGAGCAGTTCTTC.

This chain joins TRBV6-5 and TRBJ2-7; the D gene is possibly TRBD2 (7 bases). V dropped 0 bases and J dropped 0 bases, with 9 bases sitting between them. The CDR3 contains 15 residues. Germline V gene sequence: CDR1 MNHEY, CDR2 SVGAGI. This chain's CDR3 is CASSYSGGGSYEQYF. CDR3 in DNA: TGTGCCAGCAGTTACTCGGGAGGGGGCTCCTACGAGCAGTACTTC.

This sequence joins TRBV12-3 or TRBV12-4 and TRBJ2-5; D ambiguous. The length of the CDR3 is 13 residues. V was clipped by 0 bases and J by 2 bases, with 4 bases between them. The CDR3 protein is CASSLAHQETQYF. CDR3 DNA: TGTGCCAGCAGTTTAGCCCATCAAGAGACCCAGTACTTC.

This chain joins TRBV27 and TRBJ1-5; D perhaps matches TRBD1 (5 bases). This CDR3 region has 17 residues. Germline V CDR1 and CDR2: MNHEY, SMNVEV (reference sequence). V dropped 5 bases and J dropped 2 bases, with 19 bases sitting between them. The CDR3 coding sequence is TGTGCCAGCAGTCCTCAGGGTATCCTTTATGGCAATCAGCCCCAGCATTTT. Protein sequence: CASSPQGILYGNQPQHF.

V and J are TRBV5-1 and TRBJ2-5; 7 bases map to TRBD2. CDR1 SGHRS and CDR2 YFSETQ come from the germline V gene. The CDR3 contains 16 residues. The V gene end was trimmed by 2 bases and the J gene end by 5 bases; junction bases not matched to a gene: 12. In DNA form, the CDR3 reads TGCGCCAGCAGCTTCCCCACCCGGGACTACCGGGAGACCCAGTACTTC. Translated, it gives CASSFPTRDYRETQYF.